This TCR beta chain was identified during a study of blood T cell repertoires in COVID-19. About the research overall: Whether acute or convalescent, the COVID-19 samples came from the United States, Italy and Spain. PBMCs, B-cell-depleted T cells, or T cells were the source of the cDNA or gDNA that made up the material.

This CDR3 spans 15 amino acids. Germline lookup yields CDR1 SGDLS and CDR2 YYNGEE. The V gene end was trimmed by 4 bases and the J gene end by 3 bases; junction bases not matched to a gene: 4. Original handling: Amplification with reference gene primers provided the estimates of nucleated cell counts. The protocol was immunoSEQ multiplex PCR, while the TCRdb copy is restricted to in-frame clones and leaves out a portion. V and J calls and clone size are as listed in that table; D and trimming were resolved from the DNA. This table has tens of thousands of clones, around 89% appearing once. V gene TRBV9 combines with J gene TRBJ2-1; TRBD1 agrees at 10 bases. Sample: peripheral blood. This TCR was sampled from a man aged 65-85 years with active or convalescent COVID-19. DNA for the CDR3: TGTGCCAGCAGCCCGGGACAGGGGTTCTACAATGAGCAGTTCTTC. Protein: CASSPGQGFYNEQFF.